The rows below give T cell receptor beta chains drawn from one sample of a study of cytomegalovirus exposure and HLA in healthy donors. Sequencing used immunoSEQ multiplex PCR; TCRdb keeps in-frame clones, though not all of them. The table has some 270,000 clones, about 80% seen once; the top ten hold less than 0.4%. The specimen was PBMCs. The receptor source for this set is a girl aged 2 to 10 in good health and CMV-seronegative. Each CDR3 is given with its conserved first and last residue. The D gene is left open where the match is weak. The size entry is marked missing in some rows and otherwise reads once, few, many or a size class.

TRBD2,TRBV2,NA,TRBJ2-7,TGTGCCAGCAGTGAAGGGCTAGCGGAGACCTACGAGCAGTACTTC,CASSEGLAETYEQYF
NA,TRBV10-3,NA,TRBJ1-1,TGTGCCATCAGCCCACAGGGTAACACTGAAGCTTTCTTT,CAISPQGNTEAFF
TRBD2,TRBV19,few,TRBJ2-7,TGTGCCAGTAGTAGCGGGAGGAACTACGAGCAGTACTTC,CASSSGRNYEQYF
NA,TRBV5-1,NA,TRBJ2-2,TGCGCCAGCAGCTTGAGGCGGGGCGGTACCGGGGAGCTGTTTTTT,CASSLRRGGTGELFF
NA,TRBV9,NA,TRBJ2-5,TGTGCCAGCAGCGTCGGGAGCGGCCTGTGGGAGCAGTACTTC,CASSVGSGLWEQYF
TRBD2,TRBV7-3,NA,TRBJ2-3,TGTGCCAGCAGCTACGATGGCGGGGGGGGGACAGATACGCAGTATTTT,CASSYDGGGGTDTQYF
TRBD1,TRBV6-6,NA,TRBJ1-1,TGTGCCAGCAGAGGTACCGGGACAGGGGTCACTGAAGCTTTCTTT,CASRGTGTGVTEAFF
NA,TRBV27,few,TRBJ2-7,TGTGCCAGCAGTTTACTCCCCCCAGCGGAGACCACCTACGAGCAGTACTTC,CASSLLPPAETTYEQYF
TRBD1,TRBV4-1,once,TRBJ1-6,TGCGCCAGCAGCCAAGCCCCATCCGGGACAGGGGTTAATTCACCCCTCCACTTT,CASSQAPSGTGVNSPLHF
NA,TRBV7-8,few,TRBJ1-1,TGTGCCAGCAGCTTAGTGGGCACCATGAACACTGAAGCTTTCTTT,CASSLVGTMNTEAFF
TRBD1,TRBV7-3,NA,TRBJ1-2,TGTGCCAGCAGCCCTAACCCGACAGGGCGGTATGGCTACACCTTC,CASSPNPTGRYGYTF
NA,TRBV18,NA,TRBJ1-1,TGTGCCAGCTCACGTGCGCAAAACACTGAAGCTTTCTTT,CASSRAQNTEAFF
TRBD2,TRBV18,NA,TRBJ2-7,TGTGCCAGCTCACCAAGCGGGAGCGGGGGGGTCTACGAGCAGTACTTC,CASSPSGSGGVYEQYF
NA,TRBV5-4,NA,TRBJ2-3,TGTGCCAGCAGTGTGGGGGCGTCCACAGATACGCAGTATTTT,CASSVGASTDTQYF
TRBD1,TRBV6-4,NA,TRBJ2-2,TGTGCCAGCAGCGGGACAGGAACTACCGGGGAGCTGTTTTTT,CASSGTGTTGELFF
TRBD1,TRBV2,NA,TRBJ1-2,TGTGCCAGCAGGGCCGGGACAGGGGACTATGGCTACACCTTC,CASRAGTGDYGYTF
NA,TRBV28,NA,TRBJ1-2,TGTGCCAGCAGTTTATACCCGGGTGACTATGGCTACACCTTC,CASSLYPGDYGYTF
NA,TRBV7-9,NA,TRBJ2-7,TGTGCCAGCAGCTTGAGGACGGGAAAGGACGAGCAGTACTTC,CASSLRTGKDEQYF
TRBD2,TRBV29-1,NA,TRBJ2-7,TGCAGCGTTTCCCTTGCGGGAGGGCCGAATGAGCAGTACTTC,CSVSLAGGPNEQYF
NA,TRBV19,NA,TRBJ2-2,TGTGCCAGTAGTATAAGTCGCAGGAAACGAACCGGGGAGCTGTTTTTT,CASSISRRKRTGELFF
NA,TRBV5-3,NA,TRBJ1-1,TGTGCCAGAACCAGGACAGTGAACACTGAAGCTTTCTTT,CARTRTVNTEAFF
NA,TRBV2,NA,TRBJ2-1,TGTGCCAGCAGCCTTGAGATTTGGACTCGGAATGAGCAGTTCTTC,CASSLEIWTRNEQFF
NA,TRBV29-1,once,TRBJ2-1,TGCAGCGTTGCGACGGCGGAGTTTTACAATGAGCAGTTCTTC,CSVATAEFYNEQFF
NA,TRBV29-1,few,TRBJ2-2,TGCAGCGTTGGGTTATTTAAGAGAGACGGGGAGCTGTTTTTT,CSVGLFKRDGELFF
TRBD1,TRBV7-6,NA,TRBJ2-7,TGTGCCAGCAGCTCGGACAGGTACTACGAGCAGTACTTC,CASSSDRYYEQYF
TRBD1,TRBV30,NA,TRBJ2-3,TGTGCCTGGAGTGTCATGAGGGGGACAGCGATTAGCACAGATACGCAGTATTTT,CAWSVMRGTAISTDTQYF
NA,TRBV29-1,NA,TRBJ1-1,TGCAGCGTTGGGGGGACAACCCCCTCCGGCCGTGAAGCTTTCTTT,CSVGGTTPSGREAFF
NA,TRBV6-4,NA,TRBJ2-3,TGTGCCAGCAGTCTCGAAAGGACTTATCTCACAGATACGCAGTATTTT,CASSLERTYLTDTQYF
NA,TRBV5-5,NA,TRBJ2-1,TGTGCCAGCAGCTTGGAGTTGTGGGCCTTTGTCTATGAGCAGTTCTTC,CASSLELWAFVYEQFF
TRBD1,TRBV2,NA,TRBJ1-4,TGTGCCAGCAGTAGACAGGGGGCGGAGGAAAAACTGTTTTTT,CASSRQGAEEKLFF
TRBD1,TRBV28,NA,TRBJ1-6,TGTGCCAGCAGTTTGGACAGGGATAATTCACCCCTCCACTTT,CASSLDRDNSPLHF
TRBD1,TRBV5-4,once,TRBJ2-5,TGTGCCAGCAGATCCGGGACAGGGAGTCGAGAGACCCAGTACTTC,CASRSGTGSRETQYF
TRBD2,TRBV6-6,NA,TRBJ2-1,TGTGCCAGCAGTTACTCTATACTAGCGGGGAACAATGAGCAGTTCTTC,CASSYSILAGNNEQFF
NA,TRBV15,NA,TRBJ1-5,TGTGCCACCAGCATCCTCTTTGGCAATCAGCCCCAGCATTTT,CATSILFGNQPQHF
TRBD2,TRBV14,NA,TRBJ2-7,TGTGCCAGCAGCCGCACGACTAGCGGCTCCTACGAGCAGTACTTC,CASSRTTSGSYEQYF
TRBD1,TRBV27,NA,TRBJ2-7,TGTGCCAGCAGCCTACGACAGGGGGCGGACGAGCAGTACTTC,CASSLRQGADEQYF
NA,TRBV7-9,NA,TRBJ1-2,TGTGCCAGCAGCTTAGGTGGGCCAGGGAACGTCTACACCTTC,CASSLGGPGNVYTF
TRBD1,TRBV7-9,NA,TRBJ2-1,TGTGCCAGCAGCTTAGCGCGTAGGACAGGGAAAGACAATGAGCAGTTCTTC,CASSLARRTGKDNEQFF
TRBD2,TRBV2,NA,TRBJ2-5,TGTGCCAGCAGTGAGATAGCGGGGGGGCAGGAGACCCAGTACTTC,CASSEIAGGQETQYF
NA,TRBV2,NA,TRBJ2-3,TGTGCCAGCAGACCCCAGGGGTTTTTGTTCGATACGCAGTATTTT,CASRPQGFLFDTQYF
TRBD1,TRBV5-1,NA,TRBJ1-1,TGCGCCAGCAGCTCCACAGGGGGCACTGAAGCTTTCTTT,CASSSTGGTEAFF
TRBD1,TRBV7-9,NA,TRBJ2-7,TGTTCCAGCAGCTTGCAGTCAGGGGGCGAGCAGTACTTC,CSSSLQSGGEQYF
TRBD1,TRBV9,NA,TRBJ2-7,TGTGCCAGCAGCGCGTCCCGGGACAGGGTTTTCGCAGAGCAGTACTTC,CASSASRDRVFAEQYF
NA,TRBV30,NA,TRBJ2-2,TGTGCCTGGAGTCGGGGAGCCCTGAACACCGGGGAGCTGTTTTTT,CAWSRGALNTGELFF
TRBD1,TRBV4-1,NA,TRBJ2-4,TGCGCCAGCAGCCAATTGGTGGACAGGGAAAACATTCAGTACTTC,CASSQLVDRENIQYF
TRBD2,TRBV7-6,NA,TRBJ2-2,TGTGCCAGCAGCTTAGAGGCGGGAGAGAACGGGGAGCTGTTTTTT,CASSLEAGENGELFF